Listed below are T cell receptor beta chains from one sample, sequenced in a study of blood T cell repertoires in COVID-19. Only in-frame clones appear in the TCRdb table, and some are missing; sequencing was by immunoSEQ multiplex PCR. The sample lists under 150,000 clones, 88% occurring once. The sample consisted of peripheral blood. The origin of the receptors is a man aged 65 to 85 with active COVID-19. The CDR3 runs from the conserved cysteine through the conserved F or W.

J gene | V gene | CDR3 protein
TRBJ2-1 | TRBV7-9 | CASSPIGGRTYNEQFF
TRBJ2-1 | TRBV6-4 | CASSASGGYNEQFF
TRBJ1-1 | TRBV6-5 | CASIRQGARNTEAFF
TRBJ1-5 | TRBV19 | CASSGQISNQPQHF
TRBJ2-1 | TRBV14 | CASSLVAGGRYNEQFF
TRBJ2-5 | TRBV5-1 | CASSYDRETQYF
TRBJ2-7 | TRBV5-1 | CASSLGGSGGSYEQYF
TRBJ2-3 | TRBV3-1/TRBV3-2 | CASSPGQGWTDTQYF
TRBJ2-5 | TRBV5-6 | CASSLPSGRQTQYF
TRBJ1-4 | TRBV11-2 | CASSPGQKNEKLFF
TRBJ2-2 | TRBV9 | CASSVSGVTGELFF
TRBJ2-1 | TRBV6-2/TRBV6-3 | CASSPSGNYNEQFF
TRBJ2-7 | TRBV7-8 | CASSLGLASYEQYF
TRBJ2-7 | TRBV9 | CASSAAADLSYEQYF
TRBJ2-7 | TRBV6-5 | CASSRDRVGEQYF
TRBJ1-5 | TRBV19 | CASSPTRDRGPQPQHF
TRBJ2-5 | TRBV4-2 | CASSQEAGLGETQYF
TRBJ2-7 | TRBV6-5 | CASSYSRGLHEQYF
TRBJ1-5 | TRBV7-2 | CASSLVFGGLGNQPQHF
TRBJ1-2 | TRBV5-4 | CASSLDRINYGYTF
TRBJ2-1 | TRBV7-2 | CASSLELAGYNEQFF
TRBJ1-2 | TRBV7-2 | CASSLAGTGDSYGYTF
TRBJ1-3 | TRBV6-5 | CASSRGQASGNTIYF
TRBJ1-5 | TRBV7-2 | CASSLVPSSNQPQHF
TRBJ1-3 | TRBV2 | CASRTGGTGNTIYF
TRBJ1-4 | TRBV25-1 | CASSATGSGVEKLFF
TRBJ1-6 | TRBV4-2 | CASSQDRANSPLHF
TRBJ2-7 | TRBV30 | CAWSVLVQASYEQYF
TRBJ1-2 | TRBV4-2 | CASSQDSQGGYGYTF
TRBJ2-7 | TRBV7-9 | CASSPGGGAHEQYF
TRBJ1-1 | TRBV3-1/TRBV3-2 | CASSPRQTAEAFF
TRBJ2-1 | TRBV6-5 | CASIPGHHNEQFF
TRBJ2-5 | TRBV30 | CAWSRGRGMETQYF
TRBJ2-7 | TRBV5-1 | CASSSSGTPFEQYF
TRBJ1-1 | TRBV2 | CASSGTGGGLGEAFF
TRBJ2-3 | TRBV7-9 | CASSLASGPSTDTQYF
TRBJ1-1 | TRBV7-8 | CASSLRTGRGTEAFF
TRBJ1-2 | TRBV6-1 | CASSEGGQGANYTF
TRBJ2-5 | TRBV12-3/TRBV12-4 | CASSLATQETQYF
TRBJ1-5 | TRBV2 | CASSAGTGANQPQHF
TRBJ1-1 | TRBV15 | CATSNSRWDTEAFF
TRBJ1-2 | TRBV29-1 | CSVPRSYGYTF
TRBJ2-7 | TRBV6-1 | CASREGGTSSYEQYF
TRBJ1-2 | TRBV3-1/TRBV3-2 | CASSQDGDRGRVVYYGYTF
TRBJ2-1 | TRBV19 | CASSMRGASYNEQFF
TRBJ1-4 | TRBV5-1 | CASSLEGAGIEKLFF
TRBJ2-5 | TRBV2 | CASSEGPSGRGLHPQETQYF
TRBJ2-3 | TRBV7-2 | CASSLDGLAPDTQYF
TRBJ2-1 | TRBV19 | CATRRGGPDNEQFF
TRBJ1-4 | TRBV5-1 | CASSVGGYEKLFF
TRBJ2-5 | TRBV7-9 | CASSLAGGEQETQYF
TRBJ2-7 | TRBV4-1 | CASSQAEGVTYEQYF
TRBJ1-5 | TRBV3-1/TRBV3-2 | CASSQEQGRQPQHF
TRBJ2-1 | TRBV7-9 | CASSSSYSYNEQFF
TRBJ2-2 | TRBV7-2 | CASRLAGSNTGELFF
TRBJ1-2 | TRBV15 | CATSRDVGLRDGYTF
TRBJ1-1 | TRBV27 | CASSPGRQIPTEAFF
TRBJ2-7 | TRBV27 | CASSWGTSASYEQYF
TRBJ1-1 | TRBV21-1 | CASSKTTTDSVWIEAFF
TRBJ2-5 | TRBV5-1 | CASREGAAETQYF